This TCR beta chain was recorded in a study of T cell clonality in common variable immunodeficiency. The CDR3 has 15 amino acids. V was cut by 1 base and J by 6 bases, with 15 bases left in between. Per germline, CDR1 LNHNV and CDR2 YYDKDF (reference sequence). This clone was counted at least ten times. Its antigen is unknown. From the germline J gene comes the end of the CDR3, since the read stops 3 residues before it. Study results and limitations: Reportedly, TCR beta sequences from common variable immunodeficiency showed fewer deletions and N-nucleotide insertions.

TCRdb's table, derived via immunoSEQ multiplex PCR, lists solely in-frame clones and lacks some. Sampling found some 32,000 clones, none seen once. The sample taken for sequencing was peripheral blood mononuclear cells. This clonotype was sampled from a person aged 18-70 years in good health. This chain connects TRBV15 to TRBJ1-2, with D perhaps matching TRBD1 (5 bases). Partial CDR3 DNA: TGTGCCACCAGCAGAGTAGGGGCAGGGAACAATGGC. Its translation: CATSRVGAGNNG. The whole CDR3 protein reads CATSRVGAGNNGYTF.